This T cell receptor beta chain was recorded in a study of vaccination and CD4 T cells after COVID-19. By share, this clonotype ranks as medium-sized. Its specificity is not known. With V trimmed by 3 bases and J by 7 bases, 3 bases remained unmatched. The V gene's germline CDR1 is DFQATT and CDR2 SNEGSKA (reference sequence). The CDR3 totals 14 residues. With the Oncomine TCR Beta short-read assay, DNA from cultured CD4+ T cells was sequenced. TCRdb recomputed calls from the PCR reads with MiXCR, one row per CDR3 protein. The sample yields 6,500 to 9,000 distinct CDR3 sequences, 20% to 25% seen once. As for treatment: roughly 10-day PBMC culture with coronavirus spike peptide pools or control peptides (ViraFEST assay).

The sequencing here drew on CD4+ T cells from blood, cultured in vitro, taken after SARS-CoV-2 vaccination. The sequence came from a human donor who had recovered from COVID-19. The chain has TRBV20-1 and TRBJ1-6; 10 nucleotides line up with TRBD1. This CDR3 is CSARPGQGNSPLHF. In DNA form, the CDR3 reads TGCAGTGCTAGGCCGGGACAGGGGAATTCACCCCTCCACTTT.